The 31 T cell receptor beta chains given below trace back to one sample, sequenced in a study of siplizumab effects on memory and regulatory T cells. Clones were read by immunoSEQ multiplex PCR, and TCRdb kept only the in-frame ones, dropping some. The table has 85,000 or so clones, more than 85% seen once. Material for sequencing was CD8+ T cells sorted from blood. These receptors all stem from a human donor in good health.

The V gene is TRBV18, the J gene TRBJ2-1; 8 bases align to TRBD2. Germline assignment: CDR1 KGHSH and CDR2 LQKENI. This CDR3 comprises 15 residues. Trimming at V came to 6 bases and at J to 9 bases, leaving 13 bases not matched to a gene. The CDR3 bases are TGTGCCAGCTCTCCCTCGGGAGGGCCTGCTGTTGAGCAGTTCTTC. Its protein product is CASSPSGGPAVEQFF.

This clone was observed a few times. The rearrangement links TRBV30 to TRBJ1-1; D might be TRBD1 (5 bases). The V and J ends lost 6 bases and 4 bases respectively, with 15 bases between them. CDR3 length equals 13 residues. Germline CDR1 GTSNPN, CDR2 SVGIG (reference sequence). The CDR3 DNA reads TGTGCCTGTACTCCGGCGGGGGGCACTGAAGCTTTCTTT. Translation: CACTPAGGTEAFF.

This rearrangement joins TRBV29-1 to TRBJ2-5; TRBD2 agrees at 10 bases. V gave up 4 bases and J gave up 7 bases; unmatched junction bases: 12. The CDR3 runs 15 residues. Germline V gene sequence: CDR1 SQVTM, CDR2 ANQGSEA. Here the CDR3 reads CSVVGGLAGDMTQYF. The CDR3 DNA follows: TGCAGCGTTGTAGGGGGGCTAGCGGGAGATATGACCCAGTACTTC.

CDR3: CASSIAPRPHTEAFF. The CDR3 region has the DNA TGTGCCAGTAGTATAGCCCCAAGGCCACACACTGAAGCTTTCTTT. The chain couples TRBV19 to TRBJ1-1; D call uncertain. CDR3 length equals 15 residues. The V end was cut by 1 base, the J end by 3 bases, with 12 bases between. Germline assignment: CDR1 LNHDA and CDR2 SQIVND (reference sequence).

The rearrangement joins TRBV10-1 to TRBJ2-7; D gene unclear. V was cut by 5 bases and J by 6 bases, with 14 bases left in between. This CDR3 comprises 13 residues. From germline, CDR1 is WNHNN and CDR2 SYGVQD (reference sequence). CDR3 residues: CASSSGLSGEQYF. The CDR3 DNA reads TGCGCCAGCAGTTCAGGCCTCTCGGGCGAGCAGTACTTC.

This clone appeared a few times. The CDR3 region has the DNA TGTGCCAGCAGTCTCTCGGGAGGGCCCCGCGAGCAGTACTTC. As protein: CASSLSGGPREQYF. V is TRBV27 and J is TRBJ2-7, with 8 bases that match TRBD2. Germline V CDR1 and CDR2: MNHEY, SMNVEV (reference sequence). The CDR3 is made up of 14 amino acids. Trimming at V came to 5 bases and at J to 6 bases, leaving 9 bases not matched to a gene.

The chain is built from TRBV6-5 and TRBJ2-7; D is possibly TRBD1 (6 bases). The V end lost 6 bases, the J end lost 5 bases, and 11 bases lay between the germline ends. This CDR3 comprises 12 residues. CDR1 is MNHEY and CDR2 is SVGAGI in the germline V gene. CDR3 residues: CASRRQDHEQYF. The CDR3 DNA is TGTGCCAGCAGAAGACAGGACCACGAGCAGTACTTC.

The V call is TRBV6-5, the J call TRBJ2-2; 9 bases fit TRBD2. J was trimmed by 6 bases and V by 4 bases; bases with no gene match: 6. Looked up from germline, CDR1 is MNHEY and CDR2 is SVGAGI. The CDR3 has 15 residues. The CDR3 DNA reads TGTGCCAGCAGTTTATCGGCGGGAGGGGCCGGGGAGCTGTTTTTT. The encoded protein is CASSLSAGGAGELFF.

The rearrangement joins TRBV19 to TRBJ2-2; unclear D gene. V was pared by 5 bases and J by 3 bases, with 10 bases between. The CDR3 length is 14 residues. Per the germline V gene, CDR1 is LNHDA and CDR2 is SQIVND (reference sequence). CDR3 protein: CASSPSGYTGELFF. Here the CDR3 DNA reads TGTGCCAGTAGTCCTTCGGGTTACACCGGGGAGCTGTTTTTT.

V gene TRBV28 combines with J gene TRBJ2-5; possibly TRBD1 or TRBD2 for D (5 bases each). Trimming pared 6 bases from V and 4 bases from J, leaving 15 bases between. Germline V gene data show CDR1 as MDHEN and CDR2 as SYDVKM. The CDR3 is 14 amino acids. As DNA, the CDR3 is TGTGCCAGCAGAGCAGCCAGGGACGGAGAGACCCAGTACTTC. Translating gives CASRAARDGETQYF.

CDR3 protein: CASSSGLGNEQFF. The CDR3 bases are TGTGCCAGCAGCTCGGGGCTCGGCAATGAGCAGTTCTTC. The V gene is TRBV5-4, the J gene TRBJ2-1; D is possibly TRBD1 or TRBD2 (5 bases each). Germline CDR1 and CDR2: SGHNT and YYREEE (reference sequence). The CDR3 is 13 amino acids. V lost 3 bases, J lost 6 bases, and 10 bases lay in between.

The CDR3: CASSLEGSYTEKLFF. The CDR3 bases are TGTGCCAGCAGCTTAGAAGGGAGCTATACCGAAAAACTGTTTTTT. This chain links TRBV7-9 with TRBJ1-4; no definite D call. V lost 1 base and J 8 bases, leaving 14 bases between the germline ends. The CDR3 is 15 amino acids. Germline V gene data show CDR1 as SEHNR and CDR2 as FQNEAQ (reference sequence).

The V call is TRBV5-1, the J call TRBJ2-2; D ambiguous. Germline-derived CDR1 and CDR2 are SGHRS and YFSETQ. This CDR3 spans 14 amino acids. The V and J ends lost 1 base and 1 base respectively, with 5 bases between them. CDR3 region: CASSLFGNTGELFF. The CDR3, as DNA: TGCGCCAGCAGCTTGTTTGGGAACACCGGGGAGCTGTTTTTT. Full variable domain (missing parts from reference TRBV5-1 and TRBJ2-2): KAGVTQTPRYLIKTRGQQVTLSCSPISGHRSVSWYQQTPGQGLQFLFEYFSETQRNKGNFPGRFSGRQFSNSRSEMNVSTLELGDSALYLCASSLFGNTGELFFGEGSRLTVL.

The chain carries TRBV7-8 and TRBJ2-7; TRBD2 matches at 7 bases. This CDR3 contains 15 residues. Trimming removed 5 bases from V and 6 bases from J; junction bases left unmatched: 13. CDR1 SGHVS and CDR2 FQNEAQ come from the germline V gene. CDR3 DNA: TGTGCCAGCAGCGCGGAGGGAGGGAAAGGGACCGAGCAGTACTTC. It translates to CASSAEGGKGTEQYF.

The chain is built from TRBV28 and TRBJ2-6; D remains ambiguous. Germline CDR1 is MDHEN and CDR2 is SYDVKM. This CDR3 spans 14 amino acids. V was trimmed by 2 bases and J by 2 bases, leaving 4 bases between them. As DNA, the CDR3 is TGTGCCAGCAGTTTACCGGCTGGGGCCAACGTCCTGACTTTC. The encoded protein is CASSLPAGANVLTF.

A word on this clone: Within the sample, other DNA sequences also encode this same CDR3. The chain uses TRBV6-5 and TRBJ1-1; D is uncertain. CDR1 and CDR2 from the germline V gene are MNHEY and SVGAGI. V shed 0 bases and J shed 1 base, with 3 bases lying between them. The CDR3 spans 13 residues. The CDR3 loop is CASSYSENTEAFF. In nucleotides, the CDR3 is TGTGCCAGCAGTTACTCAGAGAACACTGAAGCTTTCTTT.

J is TRBJ2-1 and V is TRBV7-8; TRBD2 matches at 10 bases. CDR3 length: 16 residues. Germline V gene data show CDR1 as SGHVS and CDR2 as FQNEAQ. With 6 bases clipped from V and 7 bases from J, the junction kept 12 bases outside the gene matches. CDR3: CASSSGTSDTPNEQFF. The CDR3 bases are TGTGCCAGCAGTTCCGGGACTAGCGACACACCGAATGAGCAGTTCTTC.

This chain connects TRBV28 to TRBJ1-5; a possible D gene is TRBD1 (5 bases). Germline assignment: CDR1 MDHEN and CDR2 SYDVKM. Trimming pared 4 bases from V and 9 bases from J, leaving 16 bases between. The CDR3 runs 14 residues. CDR3 loop: CASSSQGGGGPQHF. The CDR3 DNA follows: TGTGCCAGCAGTTCGCAAGGTGGTGGGGGGCCCCAGCATTTT.

The chain has TRBV4-2 and TRBJ1-1; D gene unclear. V lost 4 bases, J lost 14 bases, and 17 bases lay in between. This CDR3 is 12 amino acids long. Germline V gene data show CDR1 as LGHNA and CDR2 as YNFKEQ. CDR3 bases: TGTGCCAGCAGCCTTGGGTCGAGGTCTGGCTTCTTT. It yields the protein CASSLGSRSGFF.

The rearrangement links TRBV4-1 to TRBJ2-3; D remains unclear. The germline V gene encodes CDR1 MGHRA and CDR2 YSYEKL. The CDR3 totals 15 residues. V lost 4 bases to trimming and J lost 2 bases, with 13 bases between them. The CDR3 region has the DNA TGCGCCAGCAGCCTGTTGGCTAGTGACACAGATACGCAGTATTTT. The encoded protein is CASSLLASDTDTQYF.

V usage is TRBV11-2 and J usage is TRBJ2-1; a weak D match, TRBD2 (6 bases). Germline CDR1 reads SGHAT; CDR2 reads FQNNGV. V dropped 0 bases and J dropped 5 bases, with 20 bases sitting between them. The CDR3 has 18 residues. DNA of the CDR3: TGTGCCAGCAGCTTAGATACGGCGGGAACGATGGGGGACAATGAGCAGTTCTTC. Protein product: CASSLDTAGTMGDNEQFF.

The chain carries TRBV11-2 and TRBJ1-6; 8 nucleotides match TRBD1. J lost 12 bases, V lost 4 bases, and 8 bases had no gene match. The CDR3 runs 14 residues. Germline V gene sequence: CDR1 SGHAT, CDR2 FQNNGV. In DNA, the CDR3 is TGTGCCAGCAGCTACGGACAGGGTCAGCTACCCCTCCACTTT. It codes for CASSYGQGQLPLHF.

The chain carries TRBV19 and TRBJ2-7; D is possibly TRBD2 (6 bases). The length of the CDR3 is 15 residues. The V end lost 3 bases, the J end lost 7 bases, and 19 bases lay between the germline ends. In germline, CDR1 is LNHDA, CDR2 SQIVND (reference sequence). The CDR3 coding sequence is TGTGCCAGTAGTATTGGGAACTGGAGGGATCAGGAGCAGTACTTC. This codes for CASSIGNWRDQEQYF. Using reference TRBV19 and TRBJ2-7 for the parts outside the CDR3, the full variable domain is DGGITQSPKYLFRKEGQNVTLSCEQNLNHDAMYWYRQDPGQGLRLIYYSQIVNDFQKGDIAEGYSVSREKKESFPLTVTSAQKNPTAFYLCASSIGNWRDQEQYFGPGTRLTVT.

The chain employs TRBV9 and TRBJ2-7, with 8 bases matching TRBD2. Germline V gene data show CDR1 as SGDLS and CDR2 as YYNGEE. V lost 5 bases and J lost 5; bases outside the gene matches: 9. The CDR3 consists of 14 residues. The CDR3 here is CASSGGAGVNEQYF. DNA of the CDR3: TGTGCCAGCAGTGGTGGAGCGGGAGTAAACGAGCAGTACTTC. Full variable domain (remainder filled in from reference TRBV9 and TRBJ2-7): DSGVTQTPKHLITATGQRVTLRCSPRSGDLSVYWYQQSLDQGLQFLIQYYNGEERAKGNILERFSAQQFPDLHSELNLSSLELGDSALYFCASSGGAGVNEQYFGPGTRLTVT.

V is TRBV5-8 and J is TRBJ2-3; TRBD2 matches 8 bases. V gave up 4 bases and J gave up 5 bases; unmatched junction bases: 9. CDR1 is SGHTS, CDR2 YDEGEE, per germline. This CDR3 is 15 amino acids long. Written as DNA, the CDR3 is TGTGCCAGCAGCCCCGGGACTAGGGGGGGAGATACGCAGTATTTT. It is translated as CASSPGTRGGDTQYF. Filled out from reference TRBV5-8 and TRBJ2-3, the complete variable domain reads EAGVTQSPTHLIKTRGQQATLRCSPISGHTSVYWYQQALGLGLQFLLWYDEGEERNRGNFPPRFSGRQFPNYSSELNVNALELEDSALYLCASSPGTRGGDTQYFGPGTRLTVL.

The chain recombines TRBV7-9 with TRBJ2-7; 8 bases match TRBD1. This CDR3 is built from 12 residues. Germline-derived CDR1 and CDR2 are SEHNR and FQNEAQ (reference sequence). J gave up 7 bases and V 4 bases, and 3 bases lay outside the gene matches. The CDR3 DNA sequence: TGTGCCAGCAGCTCCGGGACAGGTGAGCAGTACTTC. This encodes CASSSGTGEQYF.

The gene calls are TRBV7-2 and TRBJ2-1, with D possibly matching TRBD2 (6 bases). The CDR3 length is 15 residues. The germline V gene has CDR1 SGHTA and CDR2 FQGNSA. Trimming cost V 5 bases and J 4 bases, with 15 bases left between them. For the CDR3, the DNA is TGTGCCAGCAGCCAAGTCCTAGCGAGTTACAATGAGCAGTTCTTC. Translation: CASSQVLASYNEQFF.

The V call is TRBV5-4, the J call TRBJ2-7, with 11 bases identical to TRBD1. The V and J ends lost 4 bases and 3 bases, in that order; junction bases with no gene match: 3. Per germline, CDR1 SGHNT and CDR2 YYREEE (reference sequence). The length of the CDR3 is 14 residues. CDR3 sequence: CASSGGTGGYEQYF. The CDR3 coding sequence is TGTGCCAGCAGCGGTGGGACAGGGGGCTACGAGCAGTACTTC.

This clone was detected only a few times. The chain has TRBV6-1 and TRBJ1-5; D is ambiguous. The germline V and J ends were trimmed by 0 bases and 1 base, with 7 bases remaining between them. CDR1 and CDR2 (germline): MNHNS, SASEGT. The CDR3 runs 15 residues. The CDR3 DNA is TGTGCCAGCAGTGAAGCGGCGCAAAGCAATCAGCCCCAGCATTTT. This gives the protein CASSEAAQSNQPQHF.

The chain carries TRBV11-2 and TRBJ2-3, with 12 nucleotides matching TRBD2. J lost 1 base, V lost 3 bases, and 2 bases had no gene match. The CDR3 contains 16 residues. The V gene's germline CDR1 is SGHAT and CDR2 FQNNGV. CDR3 sequence (DNA): TGTGCCAGCAGCTTGAGGACTAGCGGGGGCACAGATACGCAGTATTTT. Translation: CASSLRTSGGTDTQYF.

The V gene is TRBV11-2, the J gene TRBJ2-2; 7 bases are a match to TRBD2. Trimming took 5 bases from V and 1 from J; bases not matched to a gene: 4. This CDR3 is 15 amino acids long. From germline, CDR1 is SGHAT and CDR2 FQNNGV. CDR3 sequence (DNA): TGTGCCAGCAGCCCTAGCGGAAAGAACACCGGGGAGCTGTTTTTT. It specifies CASSPSGKNTGELFF.